This passage covers 8 T cell receptor beta chains from one sample sequenced in a study of blood T cell repertoires in COVID-19. Sequenced by immunoSEQ multiplex PCR; TCRdb stores in-frame clones only, minus some. Among about 190,000 clones listed, 76% were seen once. Input material: PBMCs or T cells enriched from blood (not recorded which). All receptors come from a woman aged 50 to 60 with acute COVID-19.

The rearrangement links TRBV7-8 to TRBJ1-5; 7 bases map to TRBD1. The CDR3 totals 15 residues. After removal of 5 bases from V and 5 bases from J, the junction contained 9 bases not matched to a gene. Germline-derived CDR1 and CDR2 are SGHVS and FQNEAQ. The CDR3 bases are TGTGCCAGCAGCCAGACAGGGCTCGGGGATCAGCCCCAGCATTTT. It encodes CASSQTGLGDQPQHF.

The CDR3 DNA is TGCAGCGTCGCAAACGGACAGCTCACTGAAGCTTTCTTT. It specifies CSVANGQLTEAFF. V is TRBV29-1 and J is TRBJ1-1, with D perhaps matching TRBD1 (6 bases). This CDR3 is 13 amino acids long. The germline gives CDR1 SQVTM, CDR2 ANQGSEA. The germline V and J ends were trimmed by 6 bases and 4 bases, with 15 bases remaining between them.

This CDR3 reads CASSRQGLGNNEQFF. CDR3 nucleotide sequence: TGTGCCAGCTCACGACAGGGTCTAGGTAACAATGAGCAGTTCTTC. The V and J genes are TRBV18 and TRBJ2-1, with 7 nucleotides matching TRBD1. The V segment lost 4 bases and the J segment 5 bases; nucleotides outside the gene matches: 8. The CDR3 covers 15 residues. Looked up from germline, CDR1 is KGHSH and CDR2 is LQKENI. The full variable domain, in which reference TRBV18 and TRBJ2-1 provide the parts outside the CDR3, is NAGVMQNPRHLVRRRGQEARLRCSPMKGHSHVYWYRQLPEEGLKFMVYLQKENIIDESGMPKERFSAEFPKEGPSILRIQQVVRGDSAAYFCASSRQGLGNNEQFFGPGTRLTVL.

The CDR3 nucleotides read TGTGCCAGCAGCTTATCCGGGGACACTGAAGCTTTCTTT. It specifies CASSLSGDTEAFF. The chain recombines TRBV7-8 with TRBJ1-1; D is undetermined. CDR3 length: 13 amino acids. CDR1 SGHVS and CDR2 FQNEAQ come from the germline V gene. Trimming removed 2 bases at V and 3 bases at J, with 7 bases between. Based on the CDR3 plus reference TRBV7-8 and TRBJ1-1, the full variable domain is GAGVSQSPRYKVAKRGQDVALRCDPISGHVSLFWYQQALGQGPEFLTYFQNEAQLDKSGLPSDRFFAERPEGSVSTLKIQRTQQEDSAVYLCASSLSGDTEAFFGQGTRLTVV.

The V gene is TRBV5-1, the J gene TRBJ2-1; 12 nucleotides match TRBD2. This CDR3 has 17 amino acids. Germline CDR1 SGHRS, CDR2 YFSETQ. Trimming at V came to 3 bases and at J to 7 bases, leaving 11 bases not matched to a gene. The CDR3 sequence: CASSSTLAGGQENEQFF. The CDR3 coding sequence is TGCGCCAGCAGCTCCACTCTAGCGGGGGGGCAGGAAAATGAGCAGTTCTTC.

The chain carries TRBV7-2 and TRBJ1-4, with D hard to call. Germline values: CDR1 SGHTA, CDR2 FQGNSA. The CDR3 runs 15 residues. Trimming shortened V by 1 base and J by 3 bases, and 9 bases separated the two germline ends. In nucleotides, the CDR3 is TGTGCCAGCAGCTTAGGGTCAGGCCCTAATGAAAAACTGTTTTTT. This translates into CASSLGSGPNEKLFF.

Here the CDR3 DNA reads TGTGCCAGCAGCTCTAACAGGGACCCCTACAATGAGCAGTTCTTC. Its translation: CASSSNRDPYNEQFF. The chain employs TRBV7-9 and TRBJ2-1; a weak D match, TRBD1 (6 bases). CDR3 length equals 15 residues. Germline CDR1 and CDR2: SEHNR and FQNEAQ (reference sequence). V lost 4 bases and J lost 2, with 12 bases in between.

This clone was observed a handful of times. V gene TRBV7-2 combines with J gene TRBJ2-5, with D possibly being TRBD2 (5 bases). The germline CDR1 and CDR2 sequences are SGHTA and FQGNSA. Trimming stripped 4 bases from V and 3 bases from J, with 12 bases between. This CDR3 region has 14 residues. As DNA, the CDR3 is TGTGCCAGCAGCTATAACGGGATGAAAGAGACCCAGTACTTC. Its protein product is CASSYNGMKETQYF. Supplemented by reference TRBV7-2 and TRBJ2-5, the full variable domain reads GAGVSQSPSNKVTEKGKDVELRCDPISGHTALYWYRQSLGQGLEFLIYFQGNSAPDKSGLPSDRFSAERTGGSVSTLTIQRTQQEDSAVYLCASSYNGMKETQYFGPGTRLLVL.